The 30 T cell receptor beta chains listed next were all sequenced from one sample in a study of PD-1 blockade in mismatch repair-deficient tumors. The repertoire was sequenced with immunoSEQ multiplex PCR; TCRdb's copy has only in-frame clones and lacks some. In the table there are some 19,000 clones, about 80% of which are singletons. The sequencing used PBMCs, collected 52 weeks after starting pembrolizumab. These receptors originate from an adult with mismatch repair-deficient cancer.

This clone was observed once. The chain joins TRBV28 to TRBJ1-2; the match to TRBD1 covers 7 bases. V gave up 3 bases and J gave up 4 bases; unmatched junction bases: 8. Germline CDR1 reads MDHEN; CDR2 reads SYDVKM. This CDR3 spans 15 amino acids. The CDR3 DNA reads as TGTGCCAGCAGTTTGAGGGACAGAAAACTCTATGGCTACACCTTC. This sequence encodes CASSLRDRKLYGYTF.

The chain couples TRBV7-2 to TRBJ1-5; TRBD1 is a possible D gene (5 bases). V dropped 0 bases and J dropped 5 bases, with 5 bases sitting between them. Germline values: CDR1 SGHTA, CDR2 FQGNSA. There are 13 residues in the CDR3. CDR3 nucleotides: TGTGCCAGCAGCTTAGCGACAGATCAGCCCCAGCATTTT. Amino acid sequence: CASSLATDQPQHF.

The rearrangement links TRBV28 to TRBJ2-4; D unclear. V was cut by 4 bases and J by 0 bases, with 10 bases left in between. The CDR3 totals 15 residues. Germline assignment: CDR1 MDHEN and CDR2 SYDVKM. The CDR3 sequence is CASSSRLLAKNIQYF. The CDR3 region has the DNA TGTGCCAGCAGTTCAAGACTGCTAGCCAAAAACATTCAGTACTTC.

This clone is a singleton in its sample. The rearrangement joins TRBV5-1 to TRBJ2-3; 11 positions agree with TRBD2. Germline CDR1 SGHRS, CDR2 YFSETQ. The CDR3 runs 17 residues. J was trimmed by 4 bases and V by 0 bases; bases with no gene match: 7. The CDR3, as DNA: TGCGCCAGCAGCTTGGCCGGTACTAGCGGGAGACCAGATACGCAGTATTTT. Translating gives CASSLAGTSGRPDTQYF.

The chain is built from TRBV29-1 and TRBJ2-5; 7 nucleotides agree with TRBD2. Germline loops: CDR1 SQVTM, CDR2 ANQGSEA. The CDR3 runs 12 residues. V was pared by 6 bases and J by 5 bases, with 6 bases of the junction left unmatched. The CDR3 spells CSVGGSSETQYF. In DNA, the CDR3 is TGCAGCGTGGGAGGGAGTTCGGAGACCCAGTACTTC.

This sequence joins TRBV28 and TRBJ2-5, with 13 bases that match TRBD2. V trimming: 8 bases; J trimming: 5 bases; junction bases outside the gene matches: 14. In germline, CDR1 is MDHEN, CDR2 SYDVKM. The CDR3 is 17 amino acids. CDR3 coding DNA: TGTGCCAGCCCTTCGCCGGGACTAGCGGGAAGACAGGAGACCCAGTACTTC. This gives the protein CASPSPGLAGRQETQYF.

The chain is built from TRBV7-8 and TRBJ1-6; no definite D call. There are 12 residues in the CDR3. Trimming stripped 6 bases from V and 7 bases from J, with 7 bases between. Germline values: CDR1 SGHVS, CDR2 FQNEAQ. The CDR3 coding sequence is TGTGCCAGCAGTTACAGAAATTCACCCCTCCACTTT. Translation: CASSYRNSPLHF.

This chain links TRBV2 with TRBJ1-1, with D possibly being TRBD1 (6 bases). Per the germline V gene, CDR1 is SNHLY and CDR2 is FYNNEI. This CDR3 has 13 residues. Trimming took off 8 bases at V and 8 bases at J, with 18 bases between the two ends. The CDR3: CASRLGRQVEAFF. DNA of the CDR3: TGTGCCAGCCGACTGGGGCGACAGGTGGAAGCTTTCTTT.

This clone was seen just once. The chain joins TRBV5-8 to TRBJ1-1, with D uncertain. Trimming stripped 4 bases from V and 3 bases from J, with 4 bases between. Germline CDR1 SGHTS, CDR2 YDEGEE. The length of the CDR3 is 11 residues. CDR3 amino acids: CASSPDTEAFF. The CDR3, as DNA: TGTGCCAGCAGCCCAGACACTGAAGCTTTCTTT.

The chain combines TRBV28 with TRBJ1-1; possible D gene TRBD1, 6 bases. Per germline, CDR1 MDHEN and CDR2 SYDVKM. The V gene lost 7 bases and the J gene lost 4 bases, with 16 bases spanning the gap. This CDR3 region has 14 residues. CDR3 in amino acids: CASTWGRGSTEAFF. The DNA for the CDR3 is TGTGCCAGCACCTGGGGCAGGGGTAGCACTGAAGCTTTCTTT. Supplemented by reference TRBV28 and TRBJ1-1, the full variable domain reads DVKVTQSSRYLVKRTGEKVFLECVQDMDHENMFWYRQDPGLGLRLIYFSYDVKMKEKGDIPEGYSVSREKKERFSLILESASTNQTSMYLCASTWGRGSTEAFFGQGTRLTVV.

V is TRBV28 and J is TRBJ1-3; TRBD1 aligns across 10 bases. CDR1 and CDR2 from the germline V gene are MDHEN and SYDVKM. V lost 5 bases to trimming and J lost 3 bases; unmatched junction nucleotides: 7. There are 16 residues in the CDR3. The CDR3 region is CASSQGQGSFGNTIYF. Here the CDR3 DNA reads TGTGCCAGCAGTCAGGGACAGGGGTCTTTTGGAAACACCATATATTTT.

The rearrangement uses TRBV27 and TRBJ1-1; D uncertain. Germline V gene sequence: CDR1 MNHEY, CDR2 SMNVEV (reference sequence). V lost 0 bases and J 0 bases, leaving 8 bases between the germline ends. CDR3 length: 15 amino acids. The CDR3: CASSLSAMMNTEAFF. CDR3 coding DNA: TGTGCCAGCAGTTTATCGGCCATGATGAACACTGAAGCTTTCTTT.

This chain joins TRBV28 and TRBJ1-1; 8 nucleotides align to TRBD1. This CDR3 spans 16 amino acids. Germline V CDR1 and CDR2: MDHEN, SYDVKM. The V gene end was trimmed by 2 bases and the J gene end by 5 bases; junction bases not matched to a gene: 10. CDR3 bases: TGTGCCAGCAGTTTAGGGGGCCAGGGGGCGATGACTGAAGCTTTCTTT. This gives the protein CASSLGGQGAMTEAFF. Filled out from reference TRBV28 and TRBJ1-1, the complete variable domain reads DVKVTQSSRYLVKRTGEKVFLECVQDMDHENMFWYRQDPGLGLRLIYFSYDVKMKEKGDIPEGYSVSREKKERFSLILESASTNQTSMYLCASSLGGQGAMTEAFFGQGTRLTVV.

V usage is TRBV28 and J usage is TRBJ2-7; TRBD1 is a possible D gene (6 bases). V was shortened by 7 bases and J by 1 base, with 26 bases between the two germline ends. Looked up from germline, CDR1 is MDHEN and CDR2 is SYDVKM. This CDR3 is 18 amino acids long. This CDR3 reads CASTPLMGGSGTSYEQYF. In DNA, the CDR3 is TGTGCCAGCACCCCTCTAATGGGTGGGTCAGGGACATCCTACGAGCAGTACTTC.

A word on this clone: At the DNA level, this CDR3 is encoded by other sequences in the same sample as well. The chain couples TRBV5-4 to TRBJ1-2; D gene uncertain. V lost 4 bases to trimming and J lost 10 bases, with 23 bases between them. The CDR3 has 15 amino acids. The germline V gene has CDR1 SGHNT and CDR2 YYREEE (reference sequence). The CDR3 is CASSPAGGGKSDYTF. CDR3 DNA: TGTGCCAGCAGCCCGGCGGGTGGAGGTAAAAGCGACTACACCTTC.

CDR3 coding DNA: TGTGCCAGCAGTGGGGGAGGGGCAGGGGACTACTTAGAGCAGTACTTC. This encodes CASSGGGAGDYLEQYF. V usage is TRBV28 and J usage is TRBJ2-7; tentatively, D is TRBD2 (7 bases). Trimming stripped 5 bases from V and 7 bases from J, with 24 bases between. This CDR3 comprises 16 residues. Germline V gene data show CDR1 as MDHEN and CDR2 as SYDVKM.

The chain has TRBV9 and TRBJ2-7; TRBD2 agrees at 14 bases. The V and J ends lost 4 bases and 6 bases, in that order; junction bases with no gene match: 9. Germline-derived CDR1 and CDR2 are SGDLS and YYNGEE. This CDR3 region has 16 residues. The CDR3 spells CASSKTSGRAGSEQYF. The CDR3 DNA follows: TGTGCCAGCAGCAAGACTAGCGGGAGGGCCGGGAGCGAGCAGTACTTC.

This chain joins TRBV6-1 and TRBJ1-2; the match to TRBD1 covers 8 bases. V lost 6 bases and J lost 7; bases outside the gene matches: 7. The germline V gene encodes CDR1 MNHNS and CDR2 SASEGT. This CDR3 is 13 amino acids long. CDR3 amino acids: CASSVTGAGGYTF. CDR3 in DNA: TGTGCCAGCAGCGTGACAGGGGCAGGTGGCTACACCTTC.

This clone was counted between two and nine times. The chain combines TRBV7-3 with TRBJ2-7; tentative D call: TRBD1 (5 bases). The CDR3 extends over 13 amino acids. V gave up 4 bases and J gave up 6 bases, with 13 bases separating them. CDR1 SGHTA and CDR2 FQGTGA come from the germline V gene. The CDR3 coding sequence is TGTGCCAGCAGCTCGCAGGGTTTGGCCGAGCAGTACTTC. This encodes CASSSQGLAEQYF. The variable domain in full, completed from reference TRBV7-3 and TRBJ2-7, reads GAGVSQTPSNKVTEKGKYVELRCDPISGHTALYWYRQSLGQGPEFLIYFQGTGAADDSGLPNDRFFAVRPEGSVSTLKIQRTERGDSAVYLCASSSQGLAEQYFGPGTRLTVT.

The chain couples TRBV6-1 to TRBJ2-5; 7 bases are a match to TRBD1. Judging by the DNA end, TRBJ2-7 fits better; the J call may be wrong. From germline, CDR1 is MNHNS and CDR2 SASEGT. The length of the CDR3 is 15 residues. The CDR3 spells CASSEGGTDAYEQYF. In DNA, the CDR3 is TGTGCCAGCAGTGAAGGAGGGACAGATGCCTACGAGCAGTACTTC.

The table lists this clone with a few counts. V usage is TRBV6-6 and J usage is TRBJ2-7; 8 positions agree with TRBD2. The CDR3 runs to 15 residues. Germline trimming cut 5 bases from V and 0 bases from J; bases unmatched to any gene: 6. Germline V gene data show CDR1 as MNHNY and CDR2 as SVGAGI (reference sequence). The CDR3 DNA sequence: TGTGCCAGCAGTCCTAGCGGGTACAGCTCCTACGAGCAGTACTTC. This translates into CASSPSGYSSYEQYF.

The V gene is TRBV27, the J gene TRBJ2-7; D may be TRBD2 (5 bases). V lost 3 bases to trimming and J lost 8 bases, with 11 bases between them. Germline loops: CDR1 MNHEY, CDR2 SMNVEV (reference sequence). CDR3 length: 12 residues. The CDR3 loop is CASSFSGGQQYF. The CDR3 DNA follows: TGTGCCAGCAGTTTTTCGGGCGGGCAGCAGTACTTC.

The chain combines TRBV7-2 with TRBJ1-6, with D unresolved. Germline V gene lookup returns CDR1 SGHTA and CDR2 FQGNSA. The CDR3 is made up of 14 amino acids. Trimming pared 8 bases from V and 0 bases from J, leaving 8 bases between. CDR3 protein: CASQLSSYNSPLHF. The CDR3 DNA is TGTGCCAGCCAACTGAGCTCCTATAATTCACCCCTCCACTTT.

This clone was found once. This chain links TRBV11-1 with TRBJ1-2, with D maybe TRBD1 (6 bases). CDR3 size: 13 residues. V lost 3 bases to trimming and J lost 4 bases, with 9 bases between them. Germline V gene lookup returns CDR1 SGHAT and CDR2 FQDESV (reference sequence). The chain's CDR3 is CASSFDRSYGYTF. CDR3 coding DNA: TGTGCCAGCAGCTTTGACAGGAGCTATGGCTACACCTTC.

This chain uses TRBV7-7 with TRBJ2-1; 9 nucleotides agree with TRBD1. CDR1 SSHAT and CDR2 FNYEAQ come from the germline V gene (reference sequence). The CDR3 totals 16 residues. Trimming took 0 bases from V and 6 from J; bases not matched to a gene: 6. The CDR3 loop is CASSLAGTGRINEQFF. The CDR3 DNA is TGTGCCAGCAGCTTAGCCGGGACAGGGCGCATCAATGAGCAGTTCTTC.

The chain couples TRBV7-9 to TRBJ1-1; D is unresolved. Between the trimmed V and J ends, which lost 5 bases and 7 bases, there was a span of 11 bases. CDR3 length: 12 amino acids. Germline V gene sequence: CDR1 SEHNR, CDR2 FQNEAQ (reference sequence). Written as DNA, the CDR3 is TGTGCCAGCAGCCCCCCTTCGGTTGAAGCTTTCTTT. Translated, it gives CASSPPSVEAFF.

The chain employs TRBV2 and TRBJ2-6, with D perhaps TRBD1 (6 bases). From germline, CDR1 is SNHLY and CDR2 FYNNEI. With 10 bases removed from V and 0 bases from J, the gap between germline ends came to 16 bases. The CDR3 runs 16 residues. CDR3 protein: CATTTGSLSGANVLTF. The CDR3 DNA reads TGTGCCACCACGACAGGTTCCCTCTCTGGGGCCAACGTCCTGACTTTC. Full variable domain (rest looked up from reference TRBV2 and TRBJ2-6): EPEVTQTPSHQVTQMGQEVILRCVPISNHLYFYWYRQILGQKVEFLVSFYNNEISEKSEIFDDQFSVERPDGSNFTLKIRSTKLEDSAMYFCATTTGSLSGANVLTFGAGSRLTVL.

This clone was seen just once. The chain uses TRBV6-1 and TRBJ2-5; D is unclear. Looked up from germline, CDR1 is MNHNS and CDR2 is SASEGT. The germline V and J ends were trimmed by 9 bases and 1 base, with 12 bases remaining between them. The CDR3 has 13 residues. The DNA of the CDR3 is TGTGCCAGTCTGACTCCCATCCAAGAGACCCAGTACTTC. Translating it yields CASLTPIQETQYF.

The V call is TRBV25-1, the J call TRBJ2-1; 11 nucleotides line up with TRBD1. Germline CDR1 and CDR2: MGHDK and SYGVNS. The CDR3 length is 17 residues. After removal of 0 bases from V and 7 bases from J, the junction contained 8 bases not matched to a gene. CDR3 loop: CASSEYITGTGGNEQFF. The CDR3 DNA follows: TGTGCCAGCAGTGAATATATTACGGGGACAGGGGGGAATGAGCAGTTCTTC.

This sequence joins TRBV29-1 and TRBJ2-7, with TRBD1 matching over 8 bases. Losses at the gene ends were 5 bases for V and 3 bases for J; bases not matched to a gene: 12. The CDR3 length is 15 residues. CDR1 is SQVTM and CDR2 is ANQGSEA in the germline V gene. The CDR3 region is CSVLGHRTGNYEQYF. The CDR3 nucleotides read TGCAGCGTTTTGGGGCATAGGACAGGGAACTACGAGCAGTACTTC.